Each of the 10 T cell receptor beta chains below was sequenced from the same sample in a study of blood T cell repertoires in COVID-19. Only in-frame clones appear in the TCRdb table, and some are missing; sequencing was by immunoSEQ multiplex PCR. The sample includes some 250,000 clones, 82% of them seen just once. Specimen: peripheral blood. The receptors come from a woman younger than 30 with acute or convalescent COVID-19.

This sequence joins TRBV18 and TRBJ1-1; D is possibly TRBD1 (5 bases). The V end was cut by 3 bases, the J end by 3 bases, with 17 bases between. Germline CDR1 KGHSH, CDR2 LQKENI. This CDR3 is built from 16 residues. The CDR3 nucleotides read TGTGCCAGCTCACCCCCCACAGGTAGCCCGTACACTGAAGCTTTCTTT. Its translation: CASSPPTGSPYTEAFF.

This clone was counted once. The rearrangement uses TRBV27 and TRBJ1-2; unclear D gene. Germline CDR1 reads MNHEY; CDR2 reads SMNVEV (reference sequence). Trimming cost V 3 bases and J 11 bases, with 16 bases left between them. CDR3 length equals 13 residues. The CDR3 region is CASSFLNPRGYTF. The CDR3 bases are TGTGCCAGCAGTTTCCTTAATCCCCGCGGGTACACCTTC.

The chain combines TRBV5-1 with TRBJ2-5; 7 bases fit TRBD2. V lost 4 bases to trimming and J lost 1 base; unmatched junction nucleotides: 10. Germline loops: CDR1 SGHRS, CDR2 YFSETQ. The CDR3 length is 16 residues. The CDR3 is CASSPRSGPLQETQYF. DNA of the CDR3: TGCGCCAGCAGCCCTCGTAGCGGGCCCCTCCAAGAGACCCAGTACTTC.

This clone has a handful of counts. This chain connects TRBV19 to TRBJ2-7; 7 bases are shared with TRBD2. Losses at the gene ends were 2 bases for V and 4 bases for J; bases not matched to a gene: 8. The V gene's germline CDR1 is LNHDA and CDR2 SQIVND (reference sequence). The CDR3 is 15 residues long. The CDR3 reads CASSIQAGGRYEQYF. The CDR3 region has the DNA TGTGCCAGTAGTATACAGGCTGGCGGGAGATACGAGCAGTACTTC.

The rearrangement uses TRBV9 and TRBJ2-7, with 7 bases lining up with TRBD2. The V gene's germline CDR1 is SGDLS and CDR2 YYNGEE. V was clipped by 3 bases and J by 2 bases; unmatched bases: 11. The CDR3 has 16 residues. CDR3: CASSARGGSEAYEQYF. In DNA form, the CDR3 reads TGTGCCAGCAGCGCCCGGGGAGGGTCCGAAGCCTACGAGCAGTACTTC.

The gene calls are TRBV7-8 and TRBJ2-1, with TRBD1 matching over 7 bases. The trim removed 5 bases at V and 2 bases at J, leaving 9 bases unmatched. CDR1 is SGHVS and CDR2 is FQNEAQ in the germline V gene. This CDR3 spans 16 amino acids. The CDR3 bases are TGTGCCAGCAGCCAAAATACAGGGGAACCCTACAATGAGCAGTTCTTC. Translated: CASSQNTGEPYNEQFF.

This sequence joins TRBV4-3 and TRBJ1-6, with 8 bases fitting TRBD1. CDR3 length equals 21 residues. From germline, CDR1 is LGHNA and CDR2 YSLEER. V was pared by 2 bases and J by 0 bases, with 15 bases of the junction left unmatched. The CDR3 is CASSQLSRGLPPSSYNSPLHF. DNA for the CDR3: TGCGCCAGCAGCCAACTCTCCAGGGGGCTACCCCCGAGCTCCTATAATTCACCCCTCCACTTT.

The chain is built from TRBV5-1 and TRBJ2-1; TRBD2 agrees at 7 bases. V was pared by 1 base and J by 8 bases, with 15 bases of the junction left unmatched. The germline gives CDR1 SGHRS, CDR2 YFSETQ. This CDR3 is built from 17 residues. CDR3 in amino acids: CASSLRRAGGRMDEQFF. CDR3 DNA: TGCGCCAGCAGCTTGCGCCGTGCTGGCGGGAGAATGGATGAGCAGTTCTTC.

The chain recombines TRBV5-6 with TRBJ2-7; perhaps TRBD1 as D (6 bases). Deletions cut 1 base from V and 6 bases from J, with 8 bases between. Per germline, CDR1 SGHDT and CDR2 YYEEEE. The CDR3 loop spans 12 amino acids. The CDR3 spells CASSLYRAEQYF. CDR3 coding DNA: TGTGCCAGCAGCTTGTACAGGGCCGAGCAGTACTTC.

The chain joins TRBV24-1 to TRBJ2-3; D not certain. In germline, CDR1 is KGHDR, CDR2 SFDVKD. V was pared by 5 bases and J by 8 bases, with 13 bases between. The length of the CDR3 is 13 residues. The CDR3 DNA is TGTGCCACCAGTGGCCGACTCCCCCCTACGCAGTATTTT. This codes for CATSGRLPPTQYF.